This T cell receptor beta chain was retrieved from a study of shared T cell receptors in the human thymus. Assay: immunoSEQ multiplex PCR; the TCRdb copy retains only in-frame clones and omits some. Among 700,000 or so clones listed, 70% to 90% were seen once. Separately, the same data were catalogued under a study of human thymus T cells. That source notes: Finnish infants who were healthy and having corrective surgery for congenital heart defects made up the donors. Thymus tissue was removed during corrective cardiac surgery. Thymic and blood repertoires appeared to carry a bias in their V and J gene usage. Highly overlapping thymic repertoires in unrelated individuals were reported by related research.

Sequencing was performed on thymocytes. The TCR comes from a girl in the first two years of life with a congenital heart defect.

For the CDR3, the DNA is TGCGCCAGCAGCCAAGTGTCACAGGGGCTCCGAGAGACCCAGTACTTC. Protein sequence: CASSQVSQGLRETQYF. This chain links TRBV4-3 with TRBJ2-5; TRBD1 matches 7 bases. Germline V gene lookup returns CDR1 LGHNA and CDR2 YSLEER. This CDR3 contains 16 residues. V shed 1 base and J 4 bases; nucleotides not matched to a gene: 9.